The TCR beta chain described here comes from a study of blood T cell repertoires in COVID-19. Turning to the study itself: COVID-19 samples from acute and convalescent phases originated in the United States, Italy and Spain. PBMCs, B-cell-depleted T cells, or T cells provided the cDNA or gDNA that made up the material.

Participant reports of clinical history set cohort assignment. In the source study's methods: Estimation of nucleated cell counts was performed using reference gene primer amplification. Profiled with immunoSEQ multiplex PCR; TCRdb holds only in-frame clones, not every one. The V and J calls and clone size were taken over from that table, and D and trimming were inferred from the DNA. The data contain some 150,000 clones, approximately 90% of them seen just once; the ten biggest clones take up about 0.8%. The V gene's germline CDR1 is MNHEY and CDR2 SMNVEV (reference sequence). The CDR3 is 19 residues long. After removal of 7 bases from V and 1 base from J, the junction contained 19 bases not matched to a gene.

The TCR originated in a woman aged 18-29 years who had recovered from COVID-19. The gene calls are TRBV27 and TRBJ2-3; the match to TRBD2 covers 8 bases. Source material: PBMCs or T cells enriched from blood (not recorded which). DNA for the CDR3: TGTGCCAGCACCCCTTGTTCGGCGGGAGGTGGGAGGGGCACAGATACGCAGTATTTT. It specifies CASTPCSAGGGRGTDTQYF.